This is a list of T cell receptor beta chains from one sample in a study of blood T cell repertoires in COVID-19. Generated by immunoSEQ multiplex PCR, the TCRdb table keeps only in-frame clones and is missing some. The table records approximately 110,000 clones, around nine tenths of them present only once. Sequencing input: peripheral blood. These receptors came from a middle-aged man with COVID-19, enrolled during active disease. The CDR3 runs from the conserved cysteine through the conserved F or W. Each record gives: D gene, clone size, J gene, V gene, CDR3 protein, CDR3 DNA. D genes are given only for firm matches. Clone size appears in some rows only: once, few, many, or a class for an expanded clone.

d_call: -; clone_size: -; j_call: TRBJ2-2; v_call: TRBV29-1; cdr3_aa: CSVGIGVSTGELFF; cdr3_nt: TGCAGCGTTGGAATAGGGGTGTCTACCGGGGAGCTGTTTTTT
d_call: TRBD1; clone_size: -; j_call: TRBJ1-1; v_call: TRBV5-1; cdr3_aa: CASSLAAQGAWAEAFF; cdr3_nt: TGCGCCAGCAGCTTGGCCGCGCAGGGGGCGTGGGCTGAAGCTTTCTTT
d_call: TRBD2; clone_size: -; j_call: TRBJ2-7; v_call: TRBV5-1; cdr3_aa: CASSSYPSGSESSYEQYF; cdr3_nt: TGCGCCAGCAGCTCTTACCCGAGCGGGAGCGAAAGCTCCTACGAGCAGTACTTC
d_call: -; clone_size: -; j_call: TRBJ1-4; v_call: TRBV18; cdr3_aa: CASSPPGGANEKLFF; cdr3_nt: TGTGCCAGCTCACCACCGGGAGGGGCTAATGAAAAACTGTTTTTT
d_call: TRBD1; clone_size: -; j_call: TRBJ1-6; v_call: TRBV27; cdr3_aa: CASSLFPPGTENSPLHF; cdr3_nt: TGTGCCAGCAGTTTATTTCCCCCCGGGACAGAGAATTCACCCCTCCACTTT
d_call: -; clone_size: -; j_call: TRBJ2-2; v_call: TRBV19; cdr3_aa: CASSKGGGANTGELFF; cdr3_nt: TGTGCCAGTAGTAAAGGGGGGGGTGCGAACACCGGGGAGCTGTTTTTT
d_call: -; clone_size: -; j_call: TRBJ2-3; v_call: TRBV13; cdr3_aa: CASSLKRDTQYF; cdr3_nt: TGTGCCAGCAGCTTGAAGAGGGATACGCAGTATTTT
d_call: TRBD2; clone_size: -; j_call: TRBJ2-2; v_call: TRBV10-2; cdr3_aa: CASTGLAGAPGELFF; cdr3_nt: TGCGCCAGCACTGGACTAGCGGGAGCCCCCGGGGAGCTGTTTTTT
d_call: TRBD1; clone_size: -; j_call: TRBJ2-1; v_call: TRBV30; cdr3_aa: CAWAGGLNEQFF; cdr3_nt: TGTGCCTGGGCAGGGGGATTGAATGAGCAGTTCTTC
d_call: TRBD1; clone_size: -; j_call: TRBJ2-3; v_call: TRBV3-1/TRBV3-2; cdr3_aa: CASSHLDRATTDTQYF; cdr3_nt: TGTGCCAGCAGCCATTTAGACAGGGCTACCACAGATACGCAGTATTTT
d_call: -; clone_size: -; j_call: TRBJ2-2; v_call: TRBV11-3; cdr3_aa: CASSRGGNTGELFF; cdr3_nt: TGTGCCAGCAGCCGAGGAGGGAACACCGGGGAGCTGTTTTTT
d_call: -; clone_size: -; j_call: TRBJ1-2; v_call: TRBV3-1/TRBV3-2; cdr3_aa: CASSQDWKGQDGYTF; cdr3_nt: TGTGCCAGCAGCCAAGATTGGAAAGGCCAGGATGGCTACACCTTC
d_call: -; clone_size: -; j_call: TRBJ2-2; v_call: TRBV5-8; cdr3_aa: CASSSDSTRELFF; cdr3_nt: TGTGCCAGCAGCTCGGACAGCACCCGGGAGCTGTTTTTT
d_call: -; clone_size: -; j_call: TRBJ2-1; v_call: TRBV11-1; cdr3_aa: CASSSQGNEQFF; cdr3_nt: TGTGCCAGCAGCTCACAGGGCAATGAGCAGTTCTTC
d_call: TRBD2; clone_size: few; j_call: TRBJ2-5; v_call: TRBV5-4; cdr3_aa: CASSPGGGLQKETQYF; cdr3_nt: TGTGCCAGCAGCCCGGGAGGAGGGCTTCAGAAGGAGACCCAGTACTTC
d_call: -; clone_size: -; j_call: TRBJ1-3; v_call: TRBV4-1; cdr3_aa: CASSQNFRRDTIYF; cdr3_nt: TGCGCCAGCAGCCAAAATTTTCGGAGAGACACCATATATTTT
d_call: TRBD1; clone_size: -; j_call: TRBJ2-1; v_call: TRBV9; cdr3_aa: CASREGQDSYNEQFF; cdr3_nt: TGTGCCAGCAGGGAAGGACAGGACTCCTACAATGAGCAGTTCTTC
d_call: TRBD1; clone_size: -; j_call: TRBJ1-1; v_call: TRBV15; cdr3_aa: CATSRDRGPTEAFF; cdr3_nt: TGTGCCACCAGCAGAGACAGGGGGCCCACTGAAGCTTTCTTT
d_call: TRBD1; clone_size: -; j_call: TRBJ2-7; v_call: TRBV6-2/TRBV6-3; cdr3_aa: CASSYEQGYYEQYF; cdr3_nt: TGTGCCAGCAGCTATGAACAGGGGTACTACGAGCAGTACTTC
d_call: TRBD1; clone_size: -; j_call: TRBJ1-2; v_call: TRBV5-1; cdr3_aa: CASSSGGSGNGYTF; cdr3_nt: TGCGCCAGCAGCTCAGGGGGATCCGGTAATGGCTACACCTTC
d_call: TRBD2; clone_size: -; j_call: TRBJ2-2; v_call: TRBV9; cdr3_aa: CASSPRLAGGSGELFF; cdr3_nt: TGTGCCAGCAGCCCAAGACTAGCGGGAGGATCCGGGGAGCTGTTTTTT
d_call: -; clone_size: -; j_call: TRBJ2-3; v_call: TRBV11-2; cdr3_aa: CASSWATDTQYF; cdr3_nt: TGTGCCAGCAGCTGGGCCACAGATACGCAGTATTTT
d_call: -; clone_size: -; j_call: TRBJ2-4; v_call: TRBV5-1; cdr3_aa: CASSLGPENIQYF; cdr3_nt: TGCGCCAGCAGCTTGGGGCCCGAAAACATTCAGTACTTC
d_call: TRBD1; clone_size: -; j_call: TRBJ2-1; v_call: TRBV10-3; cdr3_aa: CAISFSPGQGTNEQFF; cdr3_nt: TGTGCCATCAGTTTCTCACCGGGACAGGGGACCAATGAGCAGTTCTTC
d_call: TRBD2; clone_size: -; j_call: TRBJ2-5; v_call: TRBV9; cdr3_aa: CASSVTGTSGQETQYF; cdr3_nt: TGTGCCAGCAGCGTAACCGGGACTAGCGGGCAAGAGACCCAGTACTTC
d_call: -; clone_size: few; j_call: TRBJ2-2; v_call: TRBV27; cdr3_aa: CATGTFTGELFF; cdr3_nt: TGTGCCACCGGGACATTCACCGGGGAGCTGTTTTTT
d_call: TRBD2; clone_size: -; j_call: TRBJ2-2; v_call: TRBV30; cdr3_aa: CAWSGLAAGGELFF; cdr3_nt: TGTGCCTGGAGCGGACTAGCGGCGGGCGGGGAGCTGTTTTTT
d_call: TRBD2; clone_size: -; j_call: TRBJ2-2; v_call: TRBV19; cdr3_aa: CASRPTSGQTGELFF; cdr3_nt: TGTGCCAGTAGGCCCACTAGCGGGCAGACCGGGGAGCTGTTTTTT
d_call: TRBD1; clone_size: -; j_call: TRBJ2-6; v_call: TRBV6-5; cdr3_aa: CASRQGAGANVLTF; cdr3_nt: TGTGCCAGCAGACAGGGGGCTGGGGCCAACGTCCTGACTTTC
d_call: -; clone_size: -; j_call: TRBJ2-3; v_call: TRBV5-4; cdr3_aa: CASSSLGSSTDTQYF; cdr3_nt: TGTGCCAGCAGTTCCCTAGGTTCTAGCACAGATACGCAGTATTTT
d_call: -; clone_size: -; j_call: TRBJ1-2; v_call: TRBV9; cdr3_aa: CASSATSSGSYGYTF; cdr3_nt: TGTGCCAGCAGCGCAACTTCCTCGGGTAGCTATGGCTACACCTTC
d_call: -; clone_size: -; j_call: TRBJ2-5; v_call: TRBV11-2; cdr3_aa: CASSFEAQETQYF; cdr3_nt: TGTGCCAGCAGCTTTGAGGCGCAAGAGACCCAGTACTTC
d_call: -; clone_size: -; j_call: TRBJ2-7; v_call: TRBV28; cdr3_aa: CASRENSYEQYF; cdr3_nt: TGTGCAAGCCGGGAGAACTCCTACGAGCAGTACTTC
d_call: -; clone_size: -; j_call: TRBJ1-1; v_call: TRBV5-4; cdr3_aa: CASSPGNTEAFF; cdr3_nt: TGTGCCAGCAGTCCAGGGAACACTGAAGCTTTCTTT
d_call: -; clone_size: -; j_call: TRBJ2-7; v_call: TRBV6-2/TRBV6-3; cdr3_aa: CASSYSKGHPSYEQYF; cdr3_nt: TGTGCCAGCAGTTACTCAAAGGGGCATCCCTCCTACGAGCAGTACTTC